The 20 T cell receptor beta chains listed next were all sequenced from one sample in a study of CD4 T cell repertoires in COVID-19 (dated by TCRdb to about 2021). The library was made by the immunoSEQ multiplex PCR assay. Not all clones reach the TCRdb copy of this immuneACCESS table, which keeps in-frame sequences only. Checked studies attribute under half of the gap to unresolved V genes and leave the rest unexplained. The sample profile shows approximately 75,000 clones; about four fifths of them were found once. The ten top clones hold about 0.58% of the sample. In the paper's terms, the time point label means: sample from a COVID-19-recovered individual after infection. The sequencing here drew on CD4+ T cells from peripheral blood, taken after recovery from COVID-19. Receptors originate from a human donor who had COVID-19.

The chain combines TRBV27 with TRBJ2-5, with 9 bases that match TRBD2. Germline lookup yields CDR1 MNHEY and CDR2 SMNVEV (reference sequence). The CDR3 loop spans 15 amino acids. J gave up 5 bases and V 6 bases, and 10 bases lay outside the gene matches. The chain's CDR3 is CASSPRLAGGETQYF. CDR3 DNA: TGTGCCAGCAGCCCCCGACTCGCGGGGGGGGAGACCCAGTACTTC.

This clone was seen only a few times. V and J are TRBV3-1 (or the pseudogene TRBV3-2) and TRBJ2-7; TRBD1 matches at 7 bases. Germline V gene data show CDR1 as LGHDT and CDR2 as YNNKEL (reference sequence). The CDR3 loop spans 15 amino acids. Trimming cost V 0 bases and J 6 bases; bases outside gene matches: 8. CDR3 sequence: CASSQDGTVPREQYF. The CDR3 region has the DNA TGTGCCAGCAGCCAAGATGGGACAGTTCCCCGCGAGCAGTACTTC.

V is TRBV2 and J is TRBJ1-3, with 10 bases that match TRBD1. The V gene end was trimmed by 5 bases and the J gene end by 4 bases; junction bases not matched to a gene: 5. This CDR3 contains 15 residues. Looked up from germline, CDR1 is SNHLY and CDR2 is FYNNEI. In nucleotides, the CDR3 is TGTGCCAGCAGTCGGGACAGGGGCACAGGAAACACCATATATTTT. It codes for CASSRDRGTGNTIYF.

The chain links TRBV19 to TRBJ1-4; 8 bases map to TRBD1. The V segment lost 5 bases and the J segment 7 bases; nucleotides outside the gene matches: 9. Germline V CDR1 and CDR2: LNHDA, SQIVND (reference sequence). The length of the CDR3 is 15 residues. Written as DNA, the CDR3 is TGTGCCAGTAGTTTCGGACAGGGACCTTCTGAAAAACTGTTTTTT. It encodes CASSFGQGPSEKLFF.

This rearrangement joins TRBV10-3 to TRBJ2-3, with TRBD2 as a possible D gene (6 bases). Per the germline V gene, CDR1 is ENHRY and CDR2 is SYGVKD. Trimming took off 2 bases at V and 1 base at J, with 10 bases between the two ends. The CDR3 spans 15 residues. CDR3 in amino acids: CAISERLAGTDTQYF. Here the CDR3 DNA reads TGTGCCATCAGTGAGAGGTTAGCGGGCACAGATACGCAGTATTTT.

This chain links TRBV11-3 with TRBJ2-7; possible D gene TRBD2, 6 bases. V lost 2 bases and J lost 7, with 12 bases in between. Germline loops: CDR1 SGHNT, CDR2 YENEEA. This CDR3 is built from 13 residues. CDR3 amino acids: CASSLKVGGEQYF. The CDR3 region has the DNA TGTGCCAGCAGCTTAAAAGTAGGAGGGGAGCAGTACTTC.

The chain recombines TRBV7-3 with TRBJ2-3; 12 bases are shared with TRBD2. J lost 0 bases, V lost 1 base, and 2 bases had no gene match. Looked up from germline, CDR1 is SGHTA and CDR2 is FQGTGA. This CDR3 is 17 amino acids long. The CDR3 reads CASSLIGLAGSTDTQYF. In DNA form, the CDR3 reads TGTGCCAGCAGCTTAATCGGACTAGCGGGGAGCACAGATACGCAGTATTTT.

This clone was recorded only once. The genes are TRBV3-1 (or the pseudogene TRBV3-2) and TRBJ1-2; D is undetermined. The germline gives CDR1 LGHDT, CDR2 YNNKEL (reference sequence). V lost 4 bases and J lost 2, with 8 bases in between. The CDR3 runs 13 residues. CDR3 nucleotides: TGTGCCAGCAGCCCAGACGGGAACTATGGCTACACCTTC. Protein product: CASSPDGNYGYTF.

This clone came up once. V is TRBV6-6 and J is TRBJ2-4; TRBD2 matches at 8 bases. Trimming cost V 6 bases and J 7 bases; bases outside gene matches: 8. This CDR3 has 14 amino acids. Germline-derived CDR1 and CDR2 are MNHNY and SVGAGI (reference sequence). In DNA form, the CDR3 reads TGTGCCAGCAGCTCACCCCAGCGGGGGAACATTCAGTACTTC. It translates to CASSSPQRGNIQYF.

The chain combines TRBV5-4 with TRBJ1-2; TRBD1 might be the D (5 bases). Looked up from germline, CDR1 is SGHNT and CDR2 is YYREEE (reference sequence). Trimming took off 3 bases at V and 7 bases at J, with 16 bases between the two ends. This CDR3 comprises 14 residues. The CDR3 nucleotides are TGTGCCAGCAGCTCAAAGGGGTCGGAGGGTGGCTACACCTTC. Protein sequence: CASSSKGSEGGYTF. Full variable domain (missing parts from reference TRBV5-4 and TRBJ1-2): ETGVTQSPTHLIKTRGQQVTLRCSSQSGHNTVSWYQQALGQGPQFIFQYYREEENGRGNFPPRFSGLQFPNYSSELNVNALELDDSALYLCASSSKGSEGGYTFGSGTRLTVV.

The V gene is TRBV5-6, the J gene TRBJ1-1; D gene unclear. Trimming left V 2 bases short and J 6 bases short, with 11 bases between. The CDR3 consists of 13 residues. The germline CDR1 and CDR2 sequences are SGHDT and YYEEEE. The CDR3 here is CASSFSRLAEAFF. CDR3 nucleotides: TGTGCCAGCAGCTTTTCCCGCCTGGCTGAAGCTTTCTTT.

This chain connects TRBV18 to TRBJ2-2; 9 nucleotides match TRBD2. Germline V CDR1 and CDR2: KGHSH, LQKENI. The V segment lost 3 bases and the J segment 2 bases; nucleotides outside the gene matches: 4. The CDR3 is 16 amino acids. CDR3 residues: CASSPRTSDNTGELFF. CDR3 sequence (DNA): TGTGCCAGCTCACCCCGGACTAGCGATAACACCGGGGAGCTGTTTTTT.

This clone was observed a few times. Other DNA variants within this sample encode the same CDR3. The rearrangement links TRBV18 to TRBJ1-2; D not resolved. There are 12 residues in the CDR3. V lost 3 bases and J lost 6, with 8 bases in between. The germline V gene has CDR1 KGHSH and CDR2 LQKENI. CDR3 residues: CASSPAGDGYTF. For the CDR3, the DNA is TGTGCCAGCTCACCCGCCGGGGATGGCTACACCTTC.

The chain has TRBV28 and TRBJ1-1, with TRBD1 as a possible D gene (5 bases). This CDR3 is 13 amino acids long. Trimming shortened V by 3 bases and J by 11 bases, and 16 bases separated the two germline ends. Germline V lookup: CDR1 MDHEN, CDR2 SYDVKM. The CDR3 spells CASSFHNAGIAFF. As DNA, the CDR3 is TGTGCCAGCAGTTTTCATAATGCAGGGATTGCTTTCTTT.

The chain carries TRBV7-2 and TRBJ2-5, with D possibly matching TRBD2 (7 bases). The germline V gene has CDR1 SGHTA and CDR2 FQGNSA. The CDR3 totals 16 residues. Trimming took off 4 bases at V and 5 bases at J, with 20 bases between the two ends. This chain's CDR3 is CASSSRGGGARETQYF. The CDR3, as DNA: TGTGCCAGCAGCTCCCGGGGAGGGGGGGCCCGGGAGACCCAGTACTTC.

This clone appeared a single time. J is TRBJ1-5 and V is TRBV19; the D gene is possibly TRBD1 (6 bases). CDR1 is LNHDA and CDR2 is SQIVND in the germline V gene (reference sequence). CDR3 size: 17 residues. The germline V and J ends were trimmed by 3 bases and 11 bases, with 26 bases remaining between them. The chain's CDR3 is CASSIETRDTVFVSQHF. In DNA form, the CDR3 reads TGTGCCAGTAGTATCGAAACACGGGACACGGTTTTTGTGTCCCAGCATTTT.

V and J are TRBV6-5 and TRBJ1-1, with 7 bases identical to TRBD1. V lost 7 bases to trimming and J lost 8 bases; unmatched junction nucleotides: 7. The CDR3 covers 12 residues. CDR1 and CDR2 (germline): MNHEY, SVGAGI. CDR3 sequence (DNA): TGTGCCAGCATACAGGGGCGCTCCGAAGCTTTCTTT. Translated, it gives CASIQGRSEAFF.

V and J are TRBV28 and TRBJ2-3; 7 nucleotides agree with TRBD2. V was clipped by 2 bases and J by 1 base; unmatched bases: 3. This CDR3 is 15 amino acids long. Germline V gives CDR1 MDHEN, CDR2 SYDVKM. CDR3 sequence: CASSLSGKGTDTQYF. CDR3 in DNA: TGTGCCAGCAGTTTAAGCGGGAAAGGCACAGATACGCAGTATTTT.

The chain joins TRBV10-3 to TRBJ2-6; 7 nucleotides line up with TRBD1. From germline, CDR1 is ENHRY and CDR2 SYGVKD. The V gene end was trimmed by 6 bases and the J gene end by 2 bases; junction bases not matched to a gene: 1. This CDR3 region has 14 residues. The CDR3 bases are TGTGCCATCAGCGGGACAGCTGGGGCCAACGTCCTGACTTTC. Translated: CAISGTAGANVLTF.

The chain joins TRBV10-1 to TRBJ2-7; TRBD1 is a possible D gene (6 bases). The CDR3 runs to 14 residues. CDR1 WNHNN and CDR2 SYGVQD come from the germline V gene (reference sequence). The V gene lost 6 bases and the J gene lost 3 bases, with 15 bases spanning the gap. Written as DNA, the CDR3 is TGCGCCAGCAGCACTGGACAGACTATCTACGAGCAGTACTTC. It encodes CASSTGQTIYEQYF.